The sample holds many counts of the clone carrying this T cell receptor (beta chain). This sample was taken from a study of T-cell reconstitution after alpha-beta-depleted transplantation in children. A TCRbeta library incorporating unique molecular identifiers was prepared. MiXCR was run by TCRdb on the PCR reads, yielding one entry per CDR3 protein. The data show some 590,000 distinct CDR3 sequences, with about 10% seen just once and approximately 4.1% held by the top ten. Trimming removed 6 bases from V and 4 bases from J, with 22 bases in between. The CDR3 runs 16 residues. Sequencing used PBMCs from the stem cell graft donor, obtained from the stem cell graft. The J gene is TRBJ2-7, the V gene TRBV12-3 or TRBV12-4; D is possibly TRBD2 (6 bases). The source is a human donor who donated a stem cell graft to a child with acute myeloid leukemia. CDR3 coding DNA: TGTGCCAGCAGCCCCCGCCTGACTAGAGGCGGATACGAGCAGTACTTC. Its protein is CASSPRLTRGGYEQYF.